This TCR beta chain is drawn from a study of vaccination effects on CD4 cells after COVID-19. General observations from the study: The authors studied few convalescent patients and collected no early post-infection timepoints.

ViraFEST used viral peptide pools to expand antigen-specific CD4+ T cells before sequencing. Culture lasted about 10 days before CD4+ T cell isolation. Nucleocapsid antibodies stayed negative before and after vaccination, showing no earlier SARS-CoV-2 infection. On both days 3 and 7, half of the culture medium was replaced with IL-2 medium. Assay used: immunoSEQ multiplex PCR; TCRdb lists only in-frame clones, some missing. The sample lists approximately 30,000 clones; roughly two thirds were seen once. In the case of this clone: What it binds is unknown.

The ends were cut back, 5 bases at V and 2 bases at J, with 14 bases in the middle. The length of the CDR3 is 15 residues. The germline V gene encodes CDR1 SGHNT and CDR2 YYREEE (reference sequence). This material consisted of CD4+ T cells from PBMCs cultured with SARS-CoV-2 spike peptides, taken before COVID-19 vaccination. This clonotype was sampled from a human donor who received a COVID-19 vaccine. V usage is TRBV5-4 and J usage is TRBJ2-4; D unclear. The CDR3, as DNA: TGTGCCAGCAGAACCGCCGGGTCCTCCAAAAACATTCAGTACTTC. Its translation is CASRTAGSSKNIQYF. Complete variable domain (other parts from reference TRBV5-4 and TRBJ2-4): ETGVTQSPTHLIKTRGQQVTLRCSSQSGHNTVSWYQQALGQGPQFIFQYYREEENGRGNFPPRFSGLQFPNYSSELNVNALELDDSALYLCASRTAGSSKNIQYFGAGTRLSVL.